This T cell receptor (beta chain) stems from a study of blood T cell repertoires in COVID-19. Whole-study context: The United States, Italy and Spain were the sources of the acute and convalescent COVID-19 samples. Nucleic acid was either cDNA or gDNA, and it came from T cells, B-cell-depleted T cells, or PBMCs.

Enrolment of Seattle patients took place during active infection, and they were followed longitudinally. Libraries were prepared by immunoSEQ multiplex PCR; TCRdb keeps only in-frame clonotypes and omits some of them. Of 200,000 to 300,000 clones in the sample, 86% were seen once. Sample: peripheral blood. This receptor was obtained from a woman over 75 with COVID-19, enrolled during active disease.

The CDR3 DNA is TGTGCCAGCGGCTTACAGGCTAGGGGTGAGCAGTACTTC. It is translated as CASGLQARGEQYF. The chain carries TRBV2 and TRBJ2-7; D possibly corresponds to TRBD1 (5 bases). Germline V gene lookup returns CDR1 SNHLY and CDR2 FYNNEI. This CDR3 has 13 residues. V dropped 8 bases and J dropped 7 bases, with 18 bases sitting between them.